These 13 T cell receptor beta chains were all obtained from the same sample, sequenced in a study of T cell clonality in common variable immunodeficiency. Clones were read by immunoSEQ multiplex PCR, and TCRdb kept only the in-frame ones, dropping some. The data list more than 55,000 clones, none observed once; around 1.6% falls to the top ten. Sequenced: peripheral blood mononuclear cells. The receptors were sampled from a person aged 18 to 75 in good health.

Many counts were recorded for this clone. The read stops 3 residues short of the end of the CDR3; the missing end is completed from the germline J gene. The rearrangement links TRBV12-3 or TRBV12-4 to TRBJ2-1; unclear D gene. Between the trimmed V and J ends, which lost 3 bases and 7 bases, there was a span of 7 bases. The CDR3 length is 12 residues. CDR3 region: CASSFRVNEQFF. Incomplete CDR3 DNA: TGTGCCAGCAGTTTCCGGGTGAATGAG.

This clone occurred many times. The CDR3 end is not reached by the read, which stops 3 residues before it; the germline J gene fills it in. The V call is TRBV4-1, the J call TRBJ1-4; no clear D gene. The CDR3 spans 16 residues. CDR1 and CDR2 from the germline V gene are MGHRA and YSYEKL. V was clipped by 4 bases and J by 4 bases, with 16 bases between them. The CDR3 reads CASSPKTGGFNEKLFF. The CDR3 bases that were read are TGCGCCAGCAGCCCCAAGACGGGCGGGTTTAATGAAAAA.

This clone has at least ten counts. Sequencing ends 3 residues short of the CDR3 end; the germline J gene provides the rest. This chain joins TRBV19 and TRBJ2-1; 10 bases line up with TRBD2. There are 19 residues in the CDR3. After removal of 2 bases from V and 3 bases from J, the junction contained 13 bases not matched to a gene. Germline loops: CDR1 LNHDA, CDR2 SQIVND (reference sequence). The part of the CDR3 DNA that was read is TGTGCCAGTAGTATATCTTCCTATCTAGCGGGAGTAATCTACAATGAG. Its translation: CASSISSYLAGVIYNE. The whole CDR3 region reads CASSISSYLAGVIYNEQFF.

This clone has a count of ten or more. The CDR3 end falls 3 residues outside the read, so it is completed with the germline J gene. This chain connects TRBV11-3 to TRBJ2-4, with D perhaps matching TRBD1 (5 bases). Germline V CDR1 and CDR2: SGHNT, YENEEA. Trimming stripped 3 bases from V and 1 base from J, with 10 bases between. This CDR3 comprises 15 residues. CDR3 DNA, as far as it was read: TGTGCCAGCAGCTTGGGGCGACTGGCCAAAAACATT. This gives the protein CASSLGRLAKNI. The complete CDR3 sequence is CASSLGRLAKNIQYF.

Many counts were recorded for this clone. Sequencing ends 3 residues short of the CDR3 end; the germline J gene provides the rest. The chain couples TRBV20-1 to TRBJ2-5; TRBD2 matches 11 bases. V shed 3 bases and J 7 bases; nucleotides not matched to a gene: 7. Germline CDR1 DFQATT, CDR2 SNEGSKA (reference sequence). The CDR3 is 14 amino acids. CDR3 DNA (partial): TGCAGTGCTAGGACTAGCGGGGTCGGGGGGACC. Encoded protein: CSARTSGVGGT. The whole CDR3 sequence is CSARTSGVGGTQYF.

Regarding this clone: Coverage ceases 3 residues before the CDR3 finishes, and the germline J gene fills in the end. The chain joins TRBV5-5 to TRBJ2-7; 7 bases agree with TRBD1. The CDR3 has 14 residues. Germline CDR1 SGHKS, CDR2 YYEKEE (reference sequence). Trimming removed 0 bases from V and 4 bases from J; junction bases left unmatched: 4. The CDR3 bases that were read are TGTGCCAGCAGCTTGGGATCGGGACAGTACGAG. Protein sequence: CASSLGSGQYE. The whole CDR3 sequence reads CASSLGSGQYEQYF.

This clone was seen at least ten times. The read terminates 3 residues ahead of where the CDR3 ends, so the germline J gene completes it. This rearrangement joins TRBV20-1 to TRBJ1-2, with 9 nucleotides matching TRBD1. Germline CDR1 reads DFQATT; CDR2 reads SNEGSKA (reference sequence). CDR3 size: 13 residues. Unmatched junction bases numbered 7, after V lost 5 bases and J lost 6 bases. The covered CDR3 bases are TGCAGTGCTCGCCTTTGGGACAGGGATGGC. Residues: CSARLWDRDG. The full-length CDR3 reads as CSARLWDRDGYTF.

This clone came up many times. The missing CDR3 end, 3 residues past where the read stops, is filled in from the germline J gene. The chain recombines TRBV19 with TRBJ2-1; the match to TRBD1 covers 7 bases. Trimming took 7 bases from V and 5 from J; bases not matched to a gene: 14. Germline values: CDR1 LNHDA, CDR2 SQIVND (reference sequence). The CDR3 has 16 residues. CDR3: CASIPPRGRLHNEQFF. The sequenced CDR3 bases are TGTGCCAGTATCCCCCCGAGGGGGCGTCTTCACAATGAG.

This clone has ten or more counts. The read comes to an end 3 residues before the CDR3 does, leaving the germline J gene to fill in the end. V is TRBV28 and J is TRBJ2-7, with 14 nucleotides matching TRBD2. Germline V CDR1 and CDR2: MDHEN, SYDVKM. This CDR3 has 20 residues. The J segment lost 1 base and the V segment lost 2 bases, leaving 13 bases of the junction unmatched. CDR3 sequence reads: CASSLGRAGLAGGSSYEQYF. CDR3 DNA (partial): TGTGCCAGCAGTTTAGGAAGGGCAGGACTAGCGGGAGGTTCATCCTACGAG.

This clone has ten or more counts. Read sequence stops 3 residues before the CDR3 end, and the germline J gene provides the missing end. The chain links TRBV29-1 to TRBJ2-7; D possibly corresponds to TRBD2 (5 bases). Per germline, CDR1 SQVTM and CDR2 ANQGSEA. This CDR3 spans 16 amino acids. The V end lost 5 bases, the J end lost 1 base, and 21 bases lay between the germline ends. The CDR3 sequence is CSVLHQKRALSYEQYF. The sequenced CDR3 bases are TGCAGCGTTCTTCACCAGAAGAGGGCGTTATCCTACGAG.

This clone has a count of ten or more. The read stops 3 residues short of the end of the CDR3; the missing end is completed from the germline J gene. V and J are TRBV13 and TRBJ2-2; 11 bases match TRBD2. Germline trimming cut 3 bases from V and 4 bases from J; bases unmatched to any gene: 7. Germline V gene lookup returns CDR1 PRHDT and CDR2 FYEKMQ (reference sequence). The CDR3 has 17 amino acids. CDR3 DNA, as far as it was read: TGTGCCAGCAGCTTGAGACTAGCGGGAATTTTCACCGGGGAG. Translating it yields CASSLRLAGIFTGE. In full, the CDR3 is CASSLRLAGIFTGELFF.

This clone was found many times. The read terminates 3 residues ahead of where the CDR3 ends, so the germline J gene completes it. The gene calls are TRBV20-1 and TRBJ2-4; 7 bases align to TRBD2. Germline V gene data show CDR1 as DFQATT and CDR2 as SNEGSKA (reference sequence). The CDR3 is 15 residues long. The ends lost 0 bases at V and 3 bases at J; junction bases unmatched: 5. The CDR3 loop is CSARDAGVGKNIQYF. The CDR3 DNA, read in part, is TGCAGTGCTAGAGATGCGGGGGTGGGCAAAAACATT.

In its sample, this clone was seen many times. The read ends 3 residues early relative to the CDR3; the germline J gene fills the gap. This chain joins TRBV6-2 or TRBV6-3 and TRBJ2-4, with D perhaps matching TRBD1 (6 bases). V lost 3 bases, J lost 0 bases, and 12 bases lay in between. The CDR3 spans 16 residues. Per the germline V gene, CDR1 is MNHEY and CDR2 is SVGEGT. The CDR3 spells CASSYTAGEAKNIQYF. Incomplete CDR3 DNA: TGTGCCAGCAGTTATACGGCAGGGGAAGCCAAAAACATT.